This TCR beta chain came from a study of cytomegalovirus exposure and HLA in healthy donors. Study at large: Inside one of the first data releases sat some 85 million unique TCRs taken from HLA-typed donors.

The V end was cut by 1 base, the J end by 3 bases, with 14 bases between. This CDR3 is 15 amino acids long. Germline CDR1 SGHNT, CDR2 YYREEE (reference sequence). Study-wide points: Associated with cytomegalovirus, according to the listing, were around 160 TCR beta chains.

The PCR had 60 Vbeta and 13 Jbeta primers. In the original analysis: An analysis performed later counted about 80 million unique TCR beta chains (roughly 10 million of them shared). This table comes from immunoSEQ multiplex PCR, and its TCRdb copy is limited to in-frame clones, with some not included. D and trimming were read from the DNA, whereas the V and J calls and clone size are those reported in that table. The repertoire holds some 150,000 clones, with roughly 85% as singletons. As to this clone: The antigen is unknown.

This receptor was identified in a male donor in good health and CMV-seronegative. The sample consisted of PBMCs. This chain links TRBV5-4 with TRBJ2-7; possibly TRBD2 for D (6 bases). CDR3 residues: CASSLKGDWGYEQYF. CDR3 nucleotides: TGTGCCAGCAGCTTGAAAGGGGACTGGGGCTACGAGCAGTACTTC. The whole variable domain, remainder taken from reference TRBV5-4 and TRBJ2-7, is ETGVTQSPTHLIKTRGQQVTLRCSSQSGHNTVSWYQQALGQGPQFIFQYYREEENGRGNFPPRFSGLQFPNYSSELNVNALELDDSALYLCASSLKGDWGYEQYFGPGTRLTVT.